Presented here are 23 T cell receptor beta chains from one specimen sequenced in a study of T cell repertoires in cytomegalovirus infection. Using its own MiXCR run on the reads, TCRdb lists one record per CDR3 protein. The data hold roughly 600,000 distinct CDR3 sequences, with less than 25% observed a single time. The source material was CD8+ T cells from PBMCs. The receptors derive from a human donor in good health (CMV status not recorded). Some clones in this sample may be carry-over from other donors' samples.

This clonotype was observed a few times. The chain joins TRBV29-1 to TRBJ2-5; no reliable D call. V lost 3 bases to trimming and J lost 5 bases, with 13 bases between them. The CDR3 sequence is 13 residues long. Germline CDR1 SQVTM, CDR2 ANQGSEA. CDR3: CSVDDSWSETQYF. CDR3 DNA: TGCAGCGTTGATGACTCCTGGTCGGAGACCCAGTACTTC.

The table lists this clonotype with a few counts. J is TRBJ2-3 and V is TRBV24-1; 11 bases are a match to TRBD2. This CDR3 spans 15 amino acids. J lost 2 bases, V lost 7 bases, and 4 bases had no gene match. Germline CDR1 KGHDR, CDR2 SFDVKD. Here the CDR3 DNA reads TGTGCCACCAGGGCTAGCGGGGGGACCACAGATACGCAGTATTTT. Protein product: CATRASGGTTDTQYF.

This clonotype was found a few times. The CDR3 DNA reads as TGTGCCAGCAGCCTCCCACTAGCGGGGTACCAAGAGACCCAGTACTTC. Amino acid sequence: CASSLPLAGYQETQYF. The chain carries TRBV9 and TRBJ2-5; 10 bases agree with TRBD2. This CDR3 has 16 amino acids. J was trimmed by 0 bases and V by 4 bases; bases with no gene match: 6. Per germline, CDR1 SGDLS and CDR2 YYNGEE.

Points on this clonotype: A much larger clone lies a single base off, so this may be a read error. CDR3 residues: CANMGGLLAKNIQYF. The CDR3 DNA reads as TGTGCCAACATGGGCGGCCTCTTAGCCAAAAACATTCAGTACTTC. The chain employs TRBV7-2 and TRBJ2-4; D not resolved. CDR3 length: 15 amino acids. Deletions cut 10 bases from V and 0 bases from J, with 16 bases between. Germline CDR1 SGHTA, CDR2 FQGNSA.

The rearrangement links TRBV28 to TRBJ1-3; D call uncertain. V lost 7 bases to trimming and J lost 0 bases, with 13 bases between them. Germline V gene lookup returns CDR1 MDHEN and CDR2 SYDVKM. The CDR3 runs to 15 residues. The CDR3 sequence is CASKPGRSSGNTIYF. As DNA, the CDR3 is TGTGCCAGCAAGCCCGGGCGAAGCTCTGGAAACACCATATATTTT.

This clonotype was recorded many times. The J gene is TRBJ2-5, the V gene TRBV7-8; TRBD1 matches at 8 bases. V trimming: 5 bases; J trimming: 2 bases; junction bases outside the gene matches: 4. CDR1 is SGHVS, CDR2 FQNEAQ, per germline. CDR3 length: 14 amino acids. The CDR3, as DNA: TGTGCCAGCAGCGTCCGACAGGGGCAAGAGACCCAGTACTTC. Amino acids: CASSVRQGQETQYF.

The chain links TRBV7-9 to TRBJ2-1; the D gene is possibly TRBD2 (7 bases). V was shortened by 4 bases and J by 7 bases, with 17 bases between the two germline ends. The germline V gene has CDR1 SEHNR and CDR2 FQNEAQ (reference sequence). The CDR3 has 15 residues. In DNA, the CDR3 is TGTGCCAGCAGCTGGGGGGGGGGCACGAGGAATGAGCAGTTCTTC. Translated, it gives CASSWGGGTRNEQFF.

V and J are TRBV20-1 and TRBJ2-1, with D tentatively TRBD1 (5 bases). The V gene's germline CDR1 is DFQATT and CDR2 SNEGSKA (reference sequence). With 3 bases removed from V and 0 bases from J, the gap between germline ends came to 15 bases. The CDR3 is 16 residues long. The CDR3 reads CSASVIQGTSYNEQFF. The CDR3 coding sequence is TGCAGTGCTAGCGTAATTCAGGGCACCTCCTACAATGAGCAGTTCTTC.

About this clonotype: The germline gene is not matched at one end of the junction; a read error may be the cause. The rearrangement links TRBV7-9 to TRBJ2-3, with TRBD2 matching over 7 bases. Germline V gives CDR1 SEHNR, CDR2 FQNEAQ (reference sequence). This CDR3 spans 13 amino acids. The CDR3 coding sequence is TGTGCCAGCGGAGCGGGGCTACCAGATATGCAGTATTTT. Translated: CASGAGLPDMQYF.

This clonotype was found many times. The CDR3 DNA reads TGTGCCAGCAGTACCGAGCGGGGGGGCCTCACAGATACGCAGTATTTT. Translated, it gives CASSTERGGLTDTQYF. The rearrangement links TRBV28 to TRBJ2-3, with 10 bases aligning to TRBD2. The CDR3 covers 16 residues. CDR1 is MDHEN, CDR2 SYDVKM, per germline. V shed 5 bases, J shed 2 bases, and the junction held 7 bases outside the gene matches. Variable domain in full (rest from reference TRBV28 and TRBJ2-3): DVKVTQSSRYLVKRTGEKVFLECVQDMDHENMFWYRQDPGLGLRLIYFSYDVKMKEKGDIPEGYSVSREKKERFSLILESASTNQTSMYLCASSTERGGLTDTQYFGPGTRLTVL.

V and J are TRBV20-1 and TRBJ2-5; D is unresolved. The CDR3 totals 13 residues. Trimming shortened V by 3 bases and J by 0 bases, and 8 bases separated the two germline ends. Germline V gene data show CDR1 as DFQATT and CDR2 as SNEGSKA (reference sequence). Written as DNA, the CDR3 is TGCAGTGCTAGGATGCAGAACCAAGAGACCCAGTACTTC. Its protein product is CSARMQNQETQYF.

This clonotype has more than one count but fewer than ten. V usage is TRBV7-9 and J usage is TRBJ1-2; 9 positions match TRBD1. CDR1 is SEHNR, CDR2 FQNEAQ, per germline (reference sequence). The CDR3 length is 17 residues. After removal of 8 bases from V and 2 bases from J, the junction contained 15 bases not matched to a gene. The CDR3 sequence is CASFGLRPGQGNYGYTF. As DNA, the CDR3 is TGTGCCAGCTTTGGACTTAGACCGGGACAGGGAAACTATGGCTACACCTTC.

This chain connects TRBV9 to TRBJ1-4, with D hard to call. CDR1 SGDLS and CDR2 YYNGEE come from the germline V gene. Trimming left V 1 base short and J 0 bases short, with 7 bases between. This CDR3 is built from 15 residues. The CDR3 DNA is TGTGCCAGCAGCGTAACTTATGCAACTAATGAAAAACTGTTTTTT. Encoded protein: CASSVTYATNEKLFF. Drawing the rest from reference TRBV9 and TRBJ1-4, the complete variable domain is DSGVTQTPKHLITATGQRVTLRCSPRSGDLSVYWYQQSLDQGLQFLIQYYNGEERAKGNILERFSAQQFPDLHSELNLSSLELGDSALYFCASSVTYATNEKLFFGSGTQLSVL.

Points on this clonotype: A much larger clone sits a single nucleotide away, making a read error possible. The CDR3 coding sequence is TGTACCAGCAGCCCGGGACAGGGGTTCAGAAAGACCCAGTACTTC. Protein sequence: CTSSPGQGFRKTQYF. The chain joins TRBV7-2 to TRBJ2-5, with 10 bases lining up with TRBD1. Unmatched junction bases numbered 9, after V lost 5 bases and J lost 6 bases. The CDR3 covers 15 residues. Germline CDR1 reads SGHTA; CDR2 reads FQGNSA.

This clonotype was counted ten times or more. This CDR3 is CASSPRRDTQYF. As DNA, the CDR3 is TGTGCCAGCAGCCCCCGTCGGGATACGCAGTATTTT. This rearrangement joins TRBV7-9 to TRBJ2-3; D remains ambiguous. Germline V gene data show CDR1 as SEHNR and CDR2 as FQNEAQ (reference sequence). The V end was cut by 5 bases, the J end by 6 bases, with 9 bases between. The CDR3 is 12 amino acids.

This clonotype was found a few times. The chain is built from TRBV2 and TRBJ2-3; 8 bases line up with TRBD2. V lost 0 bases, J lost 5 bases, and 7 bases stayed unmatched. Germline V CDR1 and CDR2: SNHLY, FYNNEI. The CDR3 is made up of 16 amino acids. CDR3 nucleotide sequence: TGTGCCAGCAGTGAAGCGATGGGCGGGGGGTTAGATACGCAGTATTTT. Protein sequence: CASSEAMGGGLDTQYF.

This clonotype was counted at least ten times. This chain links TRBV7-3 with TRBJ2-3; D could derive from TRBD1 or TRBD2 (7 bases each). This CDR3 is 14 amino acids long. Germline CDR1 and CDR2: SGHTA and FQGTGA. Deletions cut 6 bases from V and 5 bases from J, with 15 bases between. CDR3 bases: TGTGCCAGCAGTCAGGGGGGGGTGGAAGATACGCAGTATTTT. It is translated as CASSQGGVEDTQYF.

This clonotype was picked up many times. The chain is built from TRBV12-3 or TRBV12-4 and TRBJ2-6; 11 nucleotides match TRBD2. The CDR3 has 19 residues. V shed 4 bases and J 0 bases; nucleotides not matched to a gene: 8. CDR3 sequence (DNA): TGTGCCAGCAGTTCCTCGTCGACTAGCGGGAACTCTGGGGCCAACGTCCTGACTTTC. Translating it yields CASSSSSTSGNSGANVLTF.

CDR3 sequence reads: CASSQIKGMSSVYEQYV. In DNA, the CDR3 is TGCGCCAGCAGTCAAATCAAGGGGATGTCTTCGGTTTACGAGCAGTACGTC. The J gene is TRBJ2-7, the V gene TRBV23-1, with a possible D match to TRBD1 (5 bases). TRBV23-1 is marked as an open reading frame, function uncertain. Trimming cost V 2 bases and J 4 bases, with 21 bases left between them. The CDR3 is 17 residues long.

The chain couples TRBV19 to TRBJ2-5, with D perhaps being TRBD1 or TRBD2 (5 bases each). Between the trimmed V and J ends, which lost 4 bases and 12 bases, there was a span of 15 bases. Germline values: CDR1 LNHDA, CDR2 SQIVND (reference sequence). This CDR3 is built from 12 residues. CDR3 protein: CASSTSGTREYF. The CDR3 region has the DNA TGTGCCAGTAGTACTTCCGGGACCCGGGAGTACTTC.

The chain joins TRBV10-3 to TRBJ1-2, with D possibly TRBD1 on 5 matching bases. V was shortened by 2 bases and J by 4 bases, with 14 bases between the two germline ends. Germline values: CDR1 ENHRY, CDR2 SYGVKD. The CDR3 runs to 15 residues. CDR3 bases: TGTGCCATCAGTGAGGGGCTAGGGGAGCGCTATGGCTACACCTTC. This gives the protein CAISEGLGERYGYTF.

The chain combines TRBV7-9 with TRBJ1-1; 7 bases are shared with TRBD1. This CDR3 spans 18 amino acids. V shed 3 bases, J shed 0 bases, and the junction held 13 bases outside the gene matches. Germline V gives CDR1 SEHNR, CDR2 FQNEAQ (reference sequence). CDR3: CASSFGVQGGGMNTEAFF. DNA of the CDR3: TGTGCCAGCAGCTTTGGGGTACAAGGGGGCGGGATGAACACTGAAGCTTTCTTT.

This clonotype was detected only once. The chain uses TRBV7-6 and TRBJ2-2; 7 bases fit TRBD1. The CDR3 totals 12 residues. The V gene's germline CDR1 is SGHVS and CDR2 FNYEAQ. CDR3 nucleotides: TGTGTCAGGACAGGGAACACCGGGGAGCTGTTTTTT. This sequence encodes CVRTGNTGELFF.